What follows is one T cell receptor (beta chain) and its context. The source of the sample is a study of blood T cell repertoires in COVID-19. Whole-study context: Collection of acute and convalescent COVID-19 samples took place in the United States, Italy and Spain. PBMCs, B-cell-depleted T cells, or T cells were the source of the cDNA or gDNA that made up the material.

The CDR3 covers 16 residues. Germline CDR1 reads SGHNT; CDR2 reads YYREEE (reference sequence). V was cut by 0 bases and J by 4 bases, with 13 bases left in between. Original processing notes: Reference gene primers were amplified, and this amplification served to estimate nucleated cell counts. Assay: immunoSEQ multiplex PCR; the TCRdb copy retains only in-frame clones and omits some. V, J and clone size derive from that table, while D and trimming were established from the DNA sequence. The sample lists around 100,000 clones, about 89% occurring once. The TCR originated in a woman aged 55-69 years with acute or convalescent COVID-19. V usage is TRBV5-4 and J usage is TRBJ2-2, with a tentative D call TRBD2 (6 bases). The sample taken for sequencing was peripheral blood. The CDR3 coding sequence is TGTGCCAGCAGCTTGGGGGGACTTATAATCACCGGGGAGCTGTTTTTT. It yields the protein CASSLGGLIITGELFF.